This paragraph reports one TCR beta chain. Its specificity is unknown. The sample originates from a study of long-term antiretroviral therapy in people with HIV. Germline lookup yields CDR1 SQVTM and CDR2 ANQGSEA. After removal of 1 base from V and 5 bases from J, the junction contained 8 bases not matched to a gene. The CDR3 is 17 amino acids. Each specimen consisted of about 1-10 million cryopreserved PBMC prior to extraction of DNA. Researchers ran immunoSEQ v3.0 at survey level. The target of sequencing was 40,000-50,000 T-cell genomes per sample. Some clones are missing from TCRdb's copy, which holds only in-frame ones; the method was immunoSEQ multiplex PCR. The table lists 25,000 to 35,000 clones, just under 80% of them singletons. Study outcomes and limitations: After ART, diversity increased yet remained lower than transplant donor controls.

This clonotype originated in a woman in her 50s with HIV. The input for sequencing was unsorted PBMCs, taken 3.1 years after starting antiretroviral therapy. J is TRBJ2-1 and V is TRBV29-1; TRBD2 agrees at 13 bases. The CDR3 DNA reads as TGCAGCGTTGAAGGGACTCTGACTAGCGGGGGGAACAATGAGCAGTTCTTC. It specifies CSVEGTLTSGGNNEQFF.